Listed below are T cell receptor beta chains from one sample, sequenced in a study of cytomegalovirus exposure and HLA in healthy donors. Profiling relied on immunoSEQ multiplex PCR, and the TCRdb table lists in-frame clones only, not all of them. The sample has 100,000 to 150,000 clones; the top ten hold 2% to 2.5%. The source material was PBMCs. These receptors all stem from a middle-aged man in good health and CMV-seronegative. Each CDR3 is given with its conserved first and last residue. A D gene is named only where the DNA matches it firmly.

d_call	cdr3_length	v_call	j_call	cdr3_aa	cdr3_nt
NA	16	TRBV2	TRBJ2-3	CASSRGLLPPTDTQYF	TGTGCCAGCAGTAGGGGCCTACTCCCCCCCACAGATACGCAGTATTTT
NA	13	TRBV11-3	TRBJ2-2	CASPHAGTGELFF	TGTGCCAGCCCGCACGCCGGGACCGGGGAGCTGTTTTTT
NA	15	TRBV19	TRBJ2-2	CASSPVRGGTGELFF	TGTGCCAGTAGCCCGGTCCGAGGGGGCACCGGGGAGCTGTTTTTT
NA	14	TRBV11-2	TRBJ2-7	CASSPGWNIYEQYF	TGTGCCAGCAGCCCAGGGTGGAATATCTACGAGCAGTACTTC
TRBD1	15	TRBV9	TRBJ1-1	CASSVARQGGTEAFF	TGTGCCAGCAGCGTAGCTAGGCAGGGGGGAACTGAAGCTTTCTTT
TRBD2	17	TRBV6-1	TRBJ2-5	CASSEAPGLAGQETQYF	TGTGCCAGCAGTGAAGCCCCGGGACTAGCGGGACAGGAGACCCAGTACTTC
TRBD1	14	TRBV7-2	TRBJ2-1	CASSLDRVGSEQFF	TGTGCCAGCAGCTTGGACAGGGTAGGTAGTGAGCAGTTCTTC
TRBD1	15	TRBV10-3	TRBJ1-5	CAISESAGGHQPQHF	TGTGCCATCAGTGAGTCGGCAGGGGGGCATCAGCCCCAGCATTTT
TRBD2	16	TRBV13	TRBJ2-3	CASSVTSGIVTDTQYF	TGTGCCAGCAGCGTGACTAGCGGGATTGTGACAGATACGCAGTATTTT
NA	16	TRBV7-2	TRBJ2-3	CASSLMAGSSTDTQYF	TGTGCCAGCAGCTTAATGGCGGGATCTAGCACAGATACGCAGTATTTT
TRBD1	13	TRBV6-5	TRBJ1-1	CASRETGNKKAFF	TGTGCCAGCAGGGAGACAGGGAACAAAAAAGCTTTCTTT
TRBD2	14	TRBV5-4	TRBJ2-7	CASSLRGVTYEQYF	TGTGCCAGCAGCCTGCGGGGGGTCACCTACGAGCAGTACTTC
TRBD1	14	TRBV5-1	TRBJ1-1	CASSLWDRDTEAFF	TGCGCCAGCAGCTTGTGGGACAGGGACACTGAAGCTTTCTTT
NA	16	TRBV25-1	TRBJ1-2	CASSESPVRSNYGYTF	TGTGCCAGCAGTGAATCACCGGTTCGGTCTAACTATGGCTACACCTTC
NA	14	TRBV5-1	TRBJ2-1	CASSLYAQGNEQFF	TGCGCCAGCAGCTTGTATGCACAGGGTAATGAGCAGTTCTTC
TRBD2	17	TRBV2	TRBJ2-7	CASRGTSGRTPLWEQYF	TGTGCCAGCAGAGGAACTAGCGGGAGGACCCCTTTATGGGAGCAGTACTTC
TRBD1	15	TRBV9	TRBJ1-2	CASSPGDRLLDGYTF	TGTGCCAGCAGCCCCGGGGACAGACTCCTGGATGGCTACACCTTC
NA	12	TRBV5-1	TRBJ2-5	CASSFGGETQYF	TGCGCCAGCAGCTTTGGCGGGGAGACCCAGTACTTC
TRBD2	14	TRBV10-2	TRBJ2-1	CASSPSGRGNEQFF	TGCGCCAGCAGTCCTAGCGGGAGGGGGAATGAGCAGTTCTTC
NA	14	TRBV11-3	TRBJ2-2	CASSLTASPGELFF	TGTGCCAGCAGCTTGACAGCGAGTCCCGGGGAGCTGTTTTTT
NA	14	TRBV6-5	TRBJ1-1	CASIGTQENTEAFF	TGTGCCAGCATAGGGACACAGGAGAACACTGAAGCTTTCTTT
NA	14	TRBV9	TRBJ2-7	CASSVVEGNGEQYF	TGTGCCAGCAGCGTAGTGGAGGGGAACGGCGAGCAGTACTTC
TRBD1	15	TRBV5-6	TRBJ1-6	CASSSQTGRNSPLHF	TGTGCCAGCAGCTCTCAGACAGGGAGGAATTCACCCCTCCACTTT
NA	14	TRBV9	TRBJ2-5	CASSVGGSQETQYF	TGTGCCAGCAGCGTAGGAGGAAGTCAAGAGACCCAGTACTTC
NA	14	TRBV6-4	TRBJ2-1	CATREHLSYNEQFF	TGTGCCACCCGAGAGCACCTCTCCTACAATGAGCAGTTCTTC
TRBD2	16	TRBV10-1	TRBJ2-2	CASGPWGGSHTGELFF	TGCGCCAGCGGCCCGTGGGGGGGTTCCCACACCGGGGAGCTGTTTTTT
TRBD2	15	TRBV30	TRBJ2-1	CAWSGLAGSLNEQFF	TGTGCCTGGAGTGGACTAGCGGGGTCTTTGAATGAGCAGTTCTTC
TRBD1	14	TRBV4-3	TRBJ2-7	CASSHNLDRAEQYF	TGCGCCAGCAGCCACAACCTGGACAGGGCCGAGCAGTACTTC
TRBD2	19	TRBV11-2	TRBJ2-6	CASSHLTSGYKSGANVLTF	TGTGCCAGCAGCCACCTGACTAGCGGGTATAAGTCTGGGGCCAACGTCCTGACTTTC
TRBD2	15	TRBV5-5	TRBJ2-1	CASSNLAGVYNEQFF	TGTGCCAGCAGCAACCTAGCGGGAGTCTACAATGAGCAGTTCTTC
TRBD2	15	TRBV28	TRBJ2-7	CASSTRLAAVYEQYF	TGTGCCAGCAGTACCCGACTAGCGGCTGTCTACGAGCAGTACTTC
TRBD1	14	TRBV27	TRBJ2-5	CASSLRTGQETQYF	TGTGCCAGCAGTCTTCGGACAGGTCAAGAGACCCAGTACTTC
NA	16	TRBV19	TRBJ2-5	CASSIDLTGFLETQYF	TGTGCCAGTAGTATAGATTTGACAGGCTTTCTTGAGACCCAGTACTTC
TRBD2	15	TRBV5-4	TRBJ2-1	CASSAPSGDLGKQFF	TGTGCCAGCAGCGCCCCTAGCGGGGACTTAGGGAAGCAGTTCTTC
NA	11	TRBV29-1	TRBJ2-7	CSVGGGYEQYF	TGCAGCGTTGGTGGAGGCTACGAGCAGTACTTC